This T cell receptor (beta chain) originates from a study of cytomegalovirus exposure and HLA in healthy donors. In the study overall: There were roughly 120 million unique TCR beta sequences, drawn from around 180 million T cells, in an earlier analysis. General study points: With high specificity and sensitivity, the classifier reportedly diagnosed cytomegalovirus status.

In the case of this clone: Its antigen is as yet unknown.

CDR1 and CDR2 (germline): SGHDT, YYEEEE. The CDR3 consists of 12 residues. The V and J ends lost 5 bases and 4 bases respectively, with 9 bases between them. PCR involved 60 Vbeta and 13 Jbeta primers. The table came from immunoSEQ multiplex PCR; TCRdb's copy has only in-frame clones and leaves some out. Here the sample spans roughly 190,000 clones, roughly 80% being singletons. Specimen: PBMCs. This clonotype was sampled from a woman between 18 and 29 years old in good health and CMV-seronegative. The chain carries TRBV5-6 and TRBJ1-1; D is unresolved. The CDR3 protein is CASRIGRTEAFF. The CDR3 DNA is TGTGCCAGCAGGATTGGCCGCACTGAAGCTTTCTTT.